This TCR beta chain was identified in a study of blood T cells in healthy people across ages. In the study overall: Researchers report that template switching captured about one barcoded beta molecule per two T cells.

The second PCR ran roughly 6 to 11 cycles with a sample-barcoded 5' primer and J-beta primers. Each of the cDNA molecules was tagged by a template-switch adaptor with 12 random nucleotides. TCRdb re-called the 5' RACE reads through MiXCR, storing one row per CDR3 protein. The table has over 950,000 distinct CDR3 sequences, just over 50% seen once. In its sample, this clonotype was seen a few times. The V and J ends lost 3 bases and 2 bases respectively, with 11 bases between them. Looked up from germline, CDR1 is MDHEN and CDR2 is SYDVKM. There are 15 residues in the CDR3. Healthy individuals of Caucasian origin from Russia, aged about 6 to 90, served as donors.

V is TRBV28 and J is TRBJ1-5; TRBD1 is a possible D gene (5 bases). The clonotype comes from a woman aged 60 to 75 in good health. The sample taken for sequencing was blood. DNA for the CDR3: TGTGCCAGCAGTTTTAGAGGGGCCGGCAATCAGCCCCAGCATTTT. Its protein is CASSFRGAGNQPQHF.